This TCR beta chain was captured by sequencing in a study of cytomegalovirus exposure and HLA in healthy donors. Across the study: In a later analysis, it was reported that the 120 or so validation repertoires had been produced on the same platform as the roughly 700 repertoires belonging to the first cohort. Findings and caveats of the study: Specificity for CMV antigens was confirmed in vitro for a few of the CMV-associated chains. First-cohort TCR clusters tended to co-occur in the approximately 130 validation repertoires, a later analysis found.

Some clones are missing from TCRdb's copy, which holds only in-frame ones; the method was immunoSEQ multiplex PCR. In the table there are 120,000 or so clones, 89% of which are singletons. As regards this clone: Its antigen is currently unknown.

Germline CDR1 is SQVTM and CDR2 is ANQGSEA. The J segment lost 2 bases and the V segment lost 6 bases, leaving 5 bases of the junction unmatched. The CDR3 totals 15 residues. The donors were members of the validation cohort comprising approximately 120 subjects, separate from the approximately 670-subject first cohort. Sequencing was carried out using PBMCs. This receptor was identified in a woman between 18 and 29 years old in good health and CMV-seronegative. The chain recombines TRBV29-1 with TRBJ2-6, with 9 bases fitting TRBD1. CDR3 protein: CSVLQGAAGANVLTF. As DNA, the CDR3 is TGCAGCGTCCTACAGGGGGCTGCTGGGGCCAACGTCCTGACTTTC.